Listed below are T cell receptor beta chains from one sample, sequenced in a study of regulatory T cells in long-lasting Graves disease. Using its own MiXCR run on the multiplex PCR reads, TCRdb lists one record per CDR3 protein. In the table there are a few hundred thousand distinct CDR3 sequences, around a fifth of which are singletons. The sequencing used peripheral blood mononuclear cells (PBMCs), collected when the disease was refractory, from a patient treated with antithyroid drugs. Receptor source: a female donor with Graves disease. The CDR3 runs from the conserved cysteine through the conserved F or W. A D gene is named only where the DNA matches it firmly. Some rows mark clone size as missing; the rest say once, few, many or name a class of expanded clone.

v_gene	d_gene	j_gene	abundance	CDR3aa	CDR3nt
TRBV12-3/TRBV12-4	TRBD2	TRBJ2-3	NA	CASSLAPSGSSDTQYF	TGTGCCAGCAGCCTAGCCCCTAGCGGGAGCTCAGATACGCAGTATTTT
TRBV30	NA	TRBJ1-4	few	CAWSPRGRLNEKLFF	TGTGCCTGGAGTCCCCGGGGCCGGCTTAATGAAAAACTGTTTTTT
TRBV7-6	NA	TRBJ1-1	many	CASSLSVGADTEAFF	TGTGCCAGCAGCTTAAGTGTCGGCGCGGACACTGAAGCTTTCTTT
TRBV10-3	NA	TRBJ1-2	NA	CAISESLGGRGYTF	TGTGCCATCAGTGAGTCATTAGGGGGGAGAGGCTACACCTTC
TRBV28	NA	TRBJ1-3	many	CASSTPTHQWGGNTIYF	TGTGCCAGCAGTACACCCACGCACCAATGGGGCGGAAACACCATATATTTT
TRBV18	NA	TRBJ1-1	NA	CASSRSPTANTEAFF	TGTGCCAGCTCACGATCGCCGACAGCGAACACTGAAGCTTTCTTT
TRBV20-1	NA	TRBJ1-3	NA	CSARAPGDTIYF	TGCAGTGCTAGGGCCCCAGGGGACACCATATATTTT
TRBV2	TRBD1	TRBJ1-5	many	CASSEARRGQQPQHF	TGTGCCAGCAGTGAAGCGCGGAGGGGGCAACAGCCCCAGCATTTT
TRBV30	TRBD2	TRBJ2-1	NA	CAWGTSYNEQFF	TGTGCCTGGGGGACTAGCTACAATGAGCAGTTCTTC
TRBV6-5	TRBD1	TRBJ1-5	many	CASSYSGQLNQPQHF	TGTGCCAGCAGTTACTCGGGACAGCTAAATCAGCCCCAGCATTTT
TRBV18	TRBD1	TRBJ1-1	many	CASSPTGTVNTEAFF	TGTGCCAGCAGTCCTACCGGGACAGTGAACACTGAAGCTTTCTTT
TRBV29-1	NA	TRBJ1-1	NA	CSASPAGAEAFF	TGCAGCGCTAGCCCCGCAGGGGCTGAAGCTTTCTTT
TRBV30	TRBD2	TRBJ2-2	few	CAWKAGPSTGELFF	TGTGCCTGGAAAGCGGGGCCCTCCACCGGGGAGCTGTTTTTT
TRBV7-9	TRBD2	TRBJ2-4	once	CASSLAEASGGREFF	TGTGCCAGCAGCTTAGCTGAGGCTAGCGGGGGCAGGGAGTTCTTC
TRBV11-2	NA	TRBJ2-5	NA	CANSLDPLQETQYF	TGTGCCAACAGCTTAGATCCTCTCCAAGAGACCCAGTACTTC
TRBV28	TRBD1	TRBJ1-4	many	CASSSGQGPNEKLFF	TGTGCCAGCAGTTCCGGACAGGGCCCTAATGAAAAACTGTTTTTT
TRBV6-1	NA	TRBJ1-2	many	CASSRTTPNYGYTF	TGTGCCAGCAGCCGAACGACACCTAACTATGGCTACACCTTC
TRBV7-9	NA	TRBJ1-2	few	CASSLEAGSNYGYTF	TGTGCCAGCAGCTTAGAAGCGGGCTCTAACTATGGCTACACCTTC
TRBV6-1	TRBD2	TRBJ2-1	NA	CASVLAADYNEQFF	TGTGCCAGCGTCCTAGCGGCCGACTACAATGAGCAGTTCTTC
TRBV29-1	TRBD1	TRBJ2-4	few	CSTLRLGQQIKNIQYF	TGCAGCACACTTCGGTTGGGACAGCAAATTAAAAACATTCAGTACTTC
TRBV11-2	NA	TRBJ1-2	many	CASSLDSRGGYTF	TGTGCCAGCAGCTTGGACAGCAGGGGTGGCTACACCTTC
TRBV3-1	TRBD2	TRBJ2-6	NA	CASSLAGASGANVLTF	TGTGCCAGCAGTCTAGCGGGGGCCTCTGGGGCCAACGTCCTGACTTTC
TRBV5-1	TRBD1	TRBJ1-1	many	CARGTANTEAFF	TGCGCCAGGGGGACAGCCAACACTGAAGCTTTCTTT
TRBV6-2/TRBV6-3	NA	TRBJ1-1	many	CASSYGQNEAFF	TGTGCCAGCAGTTATGGACAGAATGAAGCTTTCTTT
TRBV12-3/TRBV12-4	NA	TRBJ1-6	few	CASSWARVDSPLHF	TGTGCCAGCAGTTGGGCCAGGGTCGATTCACCCCTCCACTTT
TRBV9	TRBD1	TRBJ1-2	NA	CASSVRTGDYGYTF	TGTGCCAGCAGCGTAAGAACAGGGGACTATGGCTACACCTTC
TRBV10-1	NA	TRBJ1-5	many	CARQPQHF	TGCGCCAGACAGCCCCAGCATTTT
TRBV5-1	NA	TRBJ2-7	few	CASSLGSGGYEQYF	TGCGCCAGCAGCTTGGGTAGCGGCGGCTACGAGCAGTACTTC
TRBV5-8	NA	TRBJ2-5	NA	CASSLRGSLGETQYF	TGTGCCAGCAGCCTGAGGGGGTCCCTCGGAGAGACCCAGTACTTC